The subject of this entry is one TCR beta chain. The record originates from a study of blood T cell repertoires in COVID-19. Trimming stripped 7 bases from V and 0 bases from J, with 11 bases between. CDR1 and CDR2 from the germline V gene are SQVTM and ANQGSEA. This CDR3 region has 13 residues. Profiling relied on immunoSEQ multiplex PCR, and the TCRdb table lists in-frame clones only, not all of them. The table has more than 150,000 clones, roughly 82% seen once; the top ten hold around 11%. The sample consisted of PBMCs or T cells enriched from blood (not recorded which). The sequence came from a middle-aged man who had recovered from COVID-19. V and J are TRBV29-1 and TRBJ2-3; D is possibly TRBD2 (5 bases). DNA of the CDR3: TGCAGCGACCGACTATCTAGCACAGATACGCAGTATTTT. It encodes CSDRLSSTDTQYF.